Sequencing of this T cell receptor beta chain was carried out in a study of CD8 T cells in Susac syndrome. Findings and limits, study-wide: The relatively small number of individuals in the TCR sequencing and HLA analysis was acknowledged by the study.

This clonotype came up once. The antigen is unknown. Germline V gene sequence: CDR1 SGHVS, CDR2 FNYEAQ. There are 14 residues in the CDR3. V was trimmed by 4 bases and J by 10 bases, leaving 16 bases between them. The authors negatively isolated CD8+ and CD4+ T cells and FACS-enriched TEMRA cells. When the RNA was reverse transcribed, random hexamers were used with an input of about 0.5 to 1 ug. The immunoSEQ assay covered 54 Vbeta and 13 Jbeta segments for CDR3. TCRdb independently ran MiXCR on the immunoSEQ multiplex PCR reads; one entry per CDR3 protein. The sample holds under 550,000 distinct CDR3 sequences; about 85% are singletons and the top ten take approximately 0.12%.

Material: CD8+ T cells from PBMCs. The V call is TRBV7-6, the J call TRBJ1-4; a possible D gene is TRBD1 (5 bases). The sequence came from a human donor with multiple sclerosis. The CDR3 sequence is CASSSEEERGKLFF. CDR3 sequence (DNA): TGTGCCAGCAGCTCCGAGGAGGAGAGGGGAAAACTGTTTTTT.